Below are 23 T cell receptor beta chains sequenced from a single sample in a study of T cells in Graves' hyperthyroidism and ophthalmopathy. The TCR beta CDR3 regions underwent amplification using RNA transcripts as the source. Primed by the HTBI set, a first-round RT-PCR was run on the TCR CDR3. Each CDR3 protein is one row after TCRdb ran MiXCR on the multiplex PCR reads. This sample has a few hundred thousand distinct CDR3 sequences, with around an eighth found just once. Specimen: blood. The receptor set was obtained from a woman aged 18-29 years with Graves' hyperthyroidism.

In this sample, this clonotype turned up many times. The chain couples TRBV13 to TRBJ2-3, with D possibly called TRBD1 or TRBD2 (6 bases each). CDR1 and CDR2 from the germline V gene are PRHDT and FYEKMQ (reference sequence). There are 17 residues in the CDR3. The V end was cut by 0 bases, the J end by 2 bases, with 15 bases between. The CDR3 loop is CASSLGLGGYSTDTQYF. As DNA, the CDR3 is TGTGCCAGCAGCTTAGGCCTCGGGGGCTATTCCACAGATACGCAGTATTTT.

The CDR3 DNA follows: TGTGCCAGCAGCTTAACCCAGGGGACGGCCCAGTACTTC. It is translated as CASSLTQGTAQYF. The chain links TRBV7-3 to TRBJ2-5; weak D call: TRBD1 (6 bases). V lost 0 bases, J lost 9 bases, and 11 bases lay in between. The CDR3 covers 13 residues. Germline CDR1 SGHTA, CDR2 FQGTGA.

This sequence joins TRBV18 and TRBJ1-1; D gene unclear. The CDR3 loop spans 15 amino acids. The germline V gene has CDR1 KGHSH and CDR2 LQKENI. With 3 bases removed from V and 6 bases from J, the gap between germline ends came to 17 bases. The DNA for the CDR3 is TGTGCCAGCTCACCGGTGGGGTCCGGGTTCGCTGAAGCTTTCTTT. This encodes CASSPVGSGFAEAFF.

This clonotype turned up a few times. The rearrangement uses TRBV7-2 and TRBJ1-1; 7 nucleotides align to TRBD1. Germline V CDR1 and CDR2: SGHTA, FQGNSA. The V and J ends lost 4 bases and 0 bases, in that order; junction bases with no gene match: 17. The CDR3 loop spans 19 amino acids. CDR3 in DNA: TGTGCCAGCAGCTCCTGGACAGGATGGGTTACTTCTATGAACACTGAAGCTTTCTTT. It encodes CASSSWTGWVTSMNTEAFF.

The sample holds many counts of this clonotype. The chain is built from TRBV2 and TRBJ2-3; D unresolved. V was cut by 1 base and J by 1 base, with 9 bases left in between. Germline V gives CDR1 SNHLY, CDR2 FYNNEI. This CDR3 is built from 15 residues. The CDR3, as DNA: TGTGCCAGCAGTGAAGTTACGATTCGCACAGATACGCAGTATTTT. Its protein product is CASSEVTIRTDTQYF.

This sequence joins TRBV25-1 and TRBJ2-4; no firm D call. Trimming pared 2 bases from V and 0 bases from J, leaving 11 bases between. Germline V CDR1 and CDR2: MGHDK, SYGVNS. The CDR3 is made up of 16 amino acids. The CDR3 nucleotides are TGTGCCAGCAGTGAAGTTGGGTATCTAGCCAAAAACATTCAGTACTTC. Translating it yields CASSEVGYLAKNIQYF.

This clonotype was counted between two and nine times. V is TRBV5-8 and J is TRBJ1-5; the D gene is possibly TRBD1 (6 bases). V was shortened by 4 bases and J by 2 bases, with 28 bases between the two germline ends. The CDR3 spans 20 residues. In germline, CDR1 is SGHTS, CDR2 YDEGEE. This chain's CDR3 is CASSQNWEARGGLGNQPQHF. CDR3 bases: TGTGCCAGCAGCCAAAATTGGGAGGCCAGGGGAGGGTTGGGCAATCAGCCCCAGCATTTT.

This clonotype was recorded at least ten times. V gene TRBV30 combines with J gene TRBJ1-2; TRBD1 aligns across 10 bases. V trimming: 1 base; J trimming: 6 bases; junction bases outside the gene matches: 2. The germline CDR1 and CDR2 sequences are GTSNPN and SVGIG (reference sequence). The CDR3 is 13 amino acids. For the CDR3, the DNA is TGTGCCTGGAGTGGACAGGGGGCGAATGGCTACACCTTC. Its protein product is CAWSGQGANGYTF.

This clonotype was counted a few times. The chain links TRBV19 to TRBJ1-1; D not resolved. CDR1 and CDR2 (germline): LNHDA, SQIVND (reference sequence). The V and J ends lost 3 bases and 0 bases respectively, with 8 bases between them. This CDR3 is built from 14 residues. The CDR3 coding sequence is TGTGCCAGTAGTATGGGAGGGATGAACACTGAAGCTTTCTTT. Protein product: CASSMGGMNTEAFF.

The table lists this clonotype with many counts. The V and J genes are TRBV29-1 and TRBJ2-1; D not certain. CDR3 length equals 14 residues. V lost 0 bases, J lost 7 bases, and 13 bases lay in between. Germline values: CDR1 SQVTM, CDR2 ANQGSEA. The CDR3 DNA reads TGCAGCGTTGAAGATGGGCGTAGACCAAATGAGCAGTTCTTC. This sequence encodes CSVEDGRRPNEQFF.

This clonotype was detected ten times or more. The rearrangement links TRBV7-3 to TRBJ2-7; D is perhaps TRBD1 or TRBD2 (6 bases each). There are 14 residues in the CDR3. The germline V and J ends were trimmed by 0 bases and 5 bases, with 11 bases remaining between them. CDR1 and CDR2 (germline): SGHTA, FQGTGA. CDR3 nucleotide sequence: TGTGCCAGCAGCTTAACTGGGGGGCTTGACGAGCAGTACTTC. This codes for CASSLTGGLDEQYF.

This clonotype was observed once. The chain carries TRBV11-2 and TRBJ2-2; 10 bases are shared with TRBD1. J was trimmed by 0 bases and V by 1 base; bases with no gene match: 2. The CDR3 length is 17 residues. Germline-derived CDR1 and CDR2 are SGHAT and FQNNGV. CDR3 in amino acids: CASSLVGTGANTGELFF. CDR3 nucleotide sequence: TGTGCCAGCAGCTTAGTCGGGACAGGGGCGAACACCGGGGAGCTGTTTTTT.

This clonotype occurred many times. This chain uses TRBV11-2 with TRBJ2-5; the D gene is possibly TRBD2 (5 bases). Germline lookup yields CDR1 SGHAT and CDR2 FQNNGV. The CDR3 runs to 15 residues. V was cut by 1 base and J by 1 base, with 10 bases left in between. The CDR3 DNA is TGTGCCAGCAGCTTAGCAGCTAGCCCCCAAGAGACCCAGTACTTC. It specifies CASSLAASPQETQYF.

The chain uses TRBV9 and TRBJ2-7; the match to TRBD2 covers 12 bases. The CDR3 runs to 18 residues. CDR1 is SGDLS, CDR2 YYNGEE, per germline. With V trimmed by 0 bases and J by 4 bases, 11 bases remained unmatched. The CDR3, as DNA: TGTGCCAGCAGCGTAGGAGCTACGACTAGCGGGAGTATGTACGAGCAGTACTTC. Translating gives CASSVGATTSGSMYEQYF.

This clonotype has just one count. V and J are TRBV12-3 or TRBV12-4 and TRBJ2-3; maybe TRBD1 (5 bases). This CDR3 has 16 residues. The V end was cut by 2 bases, the J end by 1 base, with 13 bases between. The CDR3 DNA follows: TGTGCCAGCAGTTTATCAGGGCCCCGAGGCACAGATACGCAGTATTTT. It codes for CASSLSGPRGTDTQYF.

This clonotype appeared many times. V and J are TRBV18 and TRBJ2-7; D is unclear. Between the trimmed V and J ends, which lost 4 bases and 6 bases, there was a span of 13 bases. CDR1 KGHSH and CDR2 LQKENI come from the germline V gene. There are 13 residues in the CDR3. The CDR3, as DNA: TGTGCCAGCTCACTTAACAGCGACGGCGAGCAGTACGTC. Translation: CASSLNSDGEQYV.

The rearrangement joins TRBV6-2 or TRBV6-3 to TRBJ2-1, with no clear D. The germline V gene has CDR1 MNHEY and CDR2 SVGEGT. CDR3 length equals 13 residues. V was clipped by 2 bases and J by 8 bases, with 10 bases between them. CDR3 in amino acids: CASSYVAVDEQFF. For the CDR3, the DNA is TGTGCCAGCAGTTACGTGGCAGTAGATGAGCAGTTCTTC.

Concerning this clonotype: The conserved final phenylalanine or tryptophan is absent from the CDR3, which likely points to a read error. The CDR3 loop reads CASSLAGGPYNEQFS. The CDR3 nucleotides read TGTGCCAGCAGTTTAGCGGGAGGCCCCTACAATGAGCAGTTCTCC. The V gene is TRBV6-4, the J gene TRBJ2-1; 10 nucleotides line up with TRBD2. This CDR3 is built from 15 residues. Germline V gene sequence: CDR1 MRHNA, CDR2 SNTAGT. Losses at the gene ends were 5 bases for V and 2 bases for J; bases not matched to a gene: 3.

This chain joins TRBV19 and TRBJ2-2, with 7 bases that match TRBD2. From germline, CDR1 is LNHDA and CDR2 SQIVND (reference sequence). The CDR3 totals 15 residues. V shed 4 bases and J 5 bases; nucleotides not matched to a gene: 7. Here the CDR3 reads CASSRTRPRTGELFF. The CDR3, as DNA: TGTGCCAGTAGTAGGACTAGGCCCCGGACCGGGGAGCTGTTTTTT.

Points on this clonotype: With a much larger clone just one base away, this may be a read error. This chain connects TRBV5-1 to TRBJ2-7; D possibly corresponds to TRBD1 (5 bases). Germline CDR1 SGHRS, CDR2 YFSETQ. V was clipped by 1 base and J by 2 bases, with 10 bases between them. The CDR3 is 14 amino acids. CDR3 in DNA: TGCGCCAGCAGCTTGTACAGACAGACCTACGAGCAGTACGTC. Encoded protein: CASSLYRQTYEQYV.

This clonotype has just a few counts. This sequence joins TRBV29-1 and TRBJ1-2; maybe TRBD1 (5 bases). CDR3 length: 11 residues. CDR1 is SQVTM, CDR2 ANQGSEA, per germline. The CDR3 DNA sequence: TGCCGTATCCGGGGCAGGGATGGCTACACCTTC. Translating it yields CRIRGRDGYTF.

This clonotype has a count of ten or more. This rearrangement joins TRBV6-5 to TRBJ2-3, with no clear D. Germline V gene data show CDR1 as MNHEY and CDR2 as SVGAGI. The V and J ends lost 2 bases and 7 bases respectively, with 13 bases between them. The CDR3 extends over 14 amino acids. This chain's CDR3 is CASSYERSGHTQYF. The DNA for the CDR3 is TGTGCCAGCAGTTACGAGAGGTCAGGCCATACGCAGTATTTT.

V usage is TRBV5-6 and J usage is TRBJ1-4; the match to TRBD1 covers 7 bases. The V and J ends lost 6 bases and 5 bases, in that order; junction bases with no gene match: 4. This CDR3 spans 13 amino acids. The germline V gene encodes CDR1 SGHDT and CDR2 YYEEEE. The CDR3 region has the DNA TGTGCCAGCACGGAACAGGGGAATGAAAAACTGTTTTTT. Its translation is CASTEQGNEKLFF.